This T cell receptor beta chain was recorded in a study of T-cell reconstitution after alpha-beta-depleted transplantation in children. General study results and limits: The study reportedly traced alpha-beta T cells about two months after transplant to several hundred expanded graft clones. T-cell counts and diversity at one year post-transplant came mainly from newly produced T cells.

CDR3 length: 10 amino acids. Germline V CDR1 and CDR2: MDHEN, SYDVKM. Construction of the TCRbeta library involved unique molecular identifiers. Using its own MiXCR run on the PCR reads, TCRdb lists one record per CDR3 protein. The sample holds more than 400,000 distinct CDR3 sequences; 43% are singletons and the top ten take 27%. With regard to this clonotype: Its cognate antigen is unknown. One end of the junction varies from germline; a read error may be responsible.

V is TRBV28 and J is TRBJ2-7, with D maybe TRBD1 (5 bases). This specimen was PBMCs, taken before TCRalphabeta/CD19-depleted stem cell transplant. This clonotype was sampled from a girl aged 2-9 years with aplastic anemia, due to receive a stem cell transplant. The CDR3 bases are TGTGCCACCGGACCGGGCCAAGGGGACTTC. Protein sequence: CATGPGQGDF.